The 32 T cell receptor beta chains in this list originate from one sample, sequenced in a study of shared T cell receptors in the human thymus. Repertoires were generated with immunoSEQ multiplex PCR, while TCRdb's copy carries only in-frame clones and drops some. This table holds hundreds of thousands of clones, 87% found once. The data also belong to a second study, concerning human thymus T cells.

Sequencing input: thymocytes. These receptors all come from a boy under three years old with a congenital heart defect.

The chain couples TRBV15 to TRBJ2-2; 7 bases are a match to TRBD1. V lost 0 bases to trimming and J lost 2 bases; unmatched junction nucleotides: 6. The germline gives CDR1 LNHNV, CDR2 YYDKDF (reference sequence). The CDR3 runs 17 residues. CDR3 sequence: CATSRDGTAPNTGELFF. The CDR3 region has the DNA TGTGCCACCAGCAGAGACGGGACAGCGCCAAACACCGGGGAGCTGTTTTTT.

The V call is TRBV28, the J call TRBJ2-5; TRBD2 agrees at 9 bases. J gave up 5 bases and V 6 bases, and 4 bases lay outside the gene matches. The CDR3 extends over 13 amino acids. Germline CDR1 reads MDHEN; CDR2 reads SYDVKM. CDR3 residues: CASSIAGVETQYF. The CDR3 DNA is TGTGCCAGCAGCATAGCGGGAGTGGAGACCCAGTACTTC.

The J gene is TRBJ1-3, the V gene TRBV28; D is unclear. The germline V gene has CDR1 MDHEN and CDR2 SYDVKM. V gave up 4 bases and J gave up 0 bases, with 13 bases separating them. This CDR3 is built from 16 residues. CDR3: CASSSAPRPSGNTIYF. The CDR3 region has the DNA TGTGCCAGCAGTTCTGCGCCCAGGCCCTCTGGAAACACCATATATTTT. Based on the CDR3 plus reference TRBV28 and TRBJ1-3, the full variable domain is DVKVTQSSRYLVKRTGEKVFLECVQDMDHENMFWYRQDPGLGLRLIYFSYDVKMKEKGDIPEGYSVSREKKERFSLILESASTNQTSMYLCASSSAPRPSGNTIYFGEGSWLTVV.

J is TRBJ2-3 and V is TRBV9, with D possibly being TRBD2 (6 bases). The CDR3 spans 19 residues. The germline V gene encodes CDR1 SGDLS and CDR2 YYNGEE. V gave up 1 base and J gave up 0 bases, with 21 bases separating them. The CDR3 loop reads CASSVNLRDGPSSTDTQYF. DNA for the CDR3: TGTGCCAGCAGCGTAAATCTGCGGGACGGACCGTCTAGCACAGATACGCAGTATTTT.

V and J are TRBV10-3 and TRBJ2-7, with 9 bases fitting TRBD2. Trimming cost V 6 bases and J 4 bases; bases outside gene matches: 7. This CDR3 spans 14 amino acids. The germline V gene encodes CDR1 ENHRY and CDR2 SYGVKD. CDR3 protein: CAISTPRGGYEQYF. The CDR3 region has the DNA TGTGCCATCAGCACCCCGCGGGGGGGGTACGAGCAGTACTTC.

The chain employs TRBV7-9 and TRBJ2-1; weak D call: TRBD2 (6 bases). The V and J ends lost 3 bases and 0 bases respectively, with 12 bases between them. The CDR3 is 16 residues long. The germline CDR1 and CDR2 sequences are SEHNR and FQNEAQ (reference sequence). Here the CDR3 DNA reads TGTGCCAGCAGCTTGAGGCGGGAAAGCTCCTACAATGAGCAGTTCTTC. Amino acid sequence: CASSLRRESSYNEQFF.

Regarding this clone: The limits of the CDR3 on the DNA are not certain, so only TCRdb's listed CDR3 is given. The chain's CDR3 is CASSKVGLGTGNNEQFF. This chain links TRBV21-1 with TRBJ2-1; TRBD1 is the table's D call and was not checked against the DNA. TRBV21-1 is flagged as a pseudogene. The CDR3 region is 17 residues in length, termini included.

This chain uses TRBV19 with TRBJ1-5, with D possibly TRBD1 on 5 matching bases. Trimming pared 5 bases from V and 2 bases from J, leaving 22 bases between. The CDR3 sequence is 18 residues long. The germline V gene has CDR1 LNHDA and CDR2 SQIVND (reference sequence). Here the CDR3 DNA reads TGTGCCAGTAGTCTCCCTCGCGGGGGATCTTTCGGCAATCAGCCCCAGCATTTT. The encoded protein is CASSLPRGGSFGNQPQHF.

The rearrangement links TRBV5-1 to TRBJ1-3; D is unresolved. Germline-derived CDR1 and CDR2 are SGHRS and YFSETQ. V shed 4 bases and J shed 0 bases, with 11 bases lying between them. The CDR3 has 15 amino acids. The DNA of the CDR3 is TGCGCCAGCAGCCGAGGAACCATCTCTGGAAACACCATATATTTT. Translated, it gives CASSRGTISGNTIYF.

CDR3 DNA: TGCGCCAGCAGCCAAGTAATACCCGGGACAGGGCTTGTTTCACCCCTCCACTTT. This translates into CASSQVIPGTGLVSPLHF. The chain is built from TRBV4-1 and TRBJ1-6, with 9 bases matching TRBD1. Germline CDR1 and CDR2: MGHRA and YSYEKL. This CDR3 has 18 amino acids. The V segment lost 1 base and the J segment 9 bases; nucleotides outside the gene matches: 13.

The CDR3 sequence: CSAIFNEQFF. The CDR3 DNA sequence: TGCAGTGCTATCTTCAATGAGCAGTTCTTC. The rearrangement links TRBV20-1 to TRBJ2-1; D unresolved. Germline CDR1 reads DFQATT; CDR2 reads SNEGSKA (reference sequence). The CDR3 extends over 10 amino acids. The V end lost 4 bases, the J end lost 6 bases, and 4 bases lay between the germline ends.

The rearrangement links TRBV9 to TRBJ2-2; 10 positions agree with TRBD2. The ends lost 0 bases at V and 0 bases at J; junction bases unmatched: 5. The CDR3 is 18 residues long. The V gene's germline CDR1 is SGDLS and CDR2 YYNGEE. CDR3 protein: CASSVATSGDSNTGELFF. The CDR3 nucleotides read TGTGCCAGCAGCGTAGCTACTAGCGGGGACTCGAACACCGGGGAGCTGTTTTTT.

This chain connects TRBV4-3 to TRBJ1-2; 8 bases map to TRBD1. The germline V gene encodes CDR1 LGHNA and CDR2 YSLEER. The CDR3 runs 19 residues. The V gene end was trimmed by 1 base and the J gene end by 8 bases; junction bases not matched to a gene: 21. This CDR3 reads CASSQALGLSETGGGGYTF. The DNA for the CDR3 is TGCGCCAGCAGCCAAGCCCTCGGACTCTCGGAAACAGGGGGAGGGGGCTACACCTTC.

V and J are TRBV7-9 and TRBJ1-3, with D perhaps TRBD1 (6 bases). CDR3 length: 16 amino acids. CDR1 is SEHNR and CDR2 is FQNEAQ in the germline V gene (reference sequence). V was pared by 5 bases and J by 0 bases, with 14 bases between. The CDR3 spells CASSLRTESSGNTIYF. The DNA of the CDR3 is TGTGCCAGCAGCCTCCGGACAGAGTCCTCTGGAAACACCATATATTTT.

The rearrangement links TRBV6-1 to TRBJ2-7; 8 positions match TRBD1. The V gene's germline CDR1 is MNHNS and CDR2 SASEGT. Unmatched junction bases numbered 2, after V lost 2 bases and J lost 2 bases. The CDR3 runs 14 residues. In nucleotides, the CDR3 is TGTGCCAGCAGTGAACCGGGACAGGCCTACGAGCAGTACTTC. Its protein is CASSEPGQAYEQYF.

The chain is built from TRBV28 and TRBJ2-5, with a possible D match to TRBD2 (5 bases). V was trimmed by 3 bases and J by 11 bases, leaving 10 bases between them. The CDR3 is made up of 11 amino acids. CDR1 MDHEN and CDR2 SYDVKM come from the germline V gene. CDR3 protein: CASSFPREQYF. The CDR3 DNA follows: TGTGCCAGCAGTTTTCCGAGGGAGCAGTACTTC.

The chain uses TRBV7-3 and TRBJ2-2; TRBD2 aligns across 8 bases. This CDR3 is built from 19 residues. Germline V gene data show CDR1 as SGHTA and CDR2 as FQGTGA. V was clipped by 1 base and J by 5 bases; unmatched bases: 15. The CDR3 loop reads CASSLISQRGILGTGELFF. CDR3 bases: TGTGCCAGCAGCTTAATATCCCAGCGGGGGATTCTGGGGACCGGGGAGCTGTTTTTT. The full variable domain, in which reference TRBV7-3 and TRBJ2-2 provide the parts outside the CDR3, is GAGVSQTPSNKVTEKGKYVELRCDPISGHTALYWYRQSLGQGPEFLIYFQGTGAADDSGLPNDRFFAVRPEGSVSTLKIQRTERGDSAVYLCASSLISQRGILGTGELFFGEGSRLTVL.

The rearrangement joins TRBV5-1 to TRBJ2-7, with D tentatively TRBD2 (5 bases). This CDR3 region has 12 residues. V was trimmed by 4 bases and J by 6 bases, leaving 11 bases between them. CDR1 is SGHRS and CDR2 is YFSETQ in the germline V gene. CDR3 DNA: TGCGCCAGCAGCCACGGGGATTCCGAGCAGTACTTC. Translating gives CASSHGDSEQYF.

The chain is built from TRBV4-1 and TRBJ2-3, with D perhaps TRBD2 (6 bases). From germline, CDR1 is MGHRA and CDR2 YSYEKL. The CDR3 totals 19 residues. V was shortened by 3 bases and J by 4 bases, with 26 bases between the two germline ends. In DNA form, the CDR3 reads TGCGCCAGCAGCCAGGGATCGAAACCACTTGGAGGGTCGTCAGATACGCAGTATTTT. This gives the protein CASSQGSKPLGGSSDTQYF.

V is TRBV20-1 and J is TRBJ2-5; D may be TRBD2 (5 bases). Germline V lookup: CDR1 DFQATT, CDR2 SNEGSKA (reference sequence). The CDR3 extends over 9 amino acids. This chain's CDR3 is CSPEGTQYF. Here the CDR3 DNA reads TGCAGCCCCGAGGGGACCCAGTACTTC.

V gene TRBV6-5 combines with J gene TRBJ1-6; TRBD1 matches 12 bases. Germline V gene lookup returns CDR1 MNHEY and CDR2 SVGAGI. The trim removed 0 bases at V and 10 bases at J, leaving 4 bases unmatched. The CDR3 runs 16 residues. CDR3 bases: TGTGCCAGCAGTTACTCGGGACAGGGGGCGCGGTCACCCCTCCACTTT. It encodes CASSYSGQGARSPLHF.

The CDR3: CASSPRDKVSEQFF. The CDR3 DNA sequence: TGCGCCAGCAGCCCCCGGGACAAGGTTTCTGAGCAGTTCTTC. This chain joins TRBV4-3 and TRBJ2-1; TRBD1 might be the D (6 bases). From germline, CDR1 is LGHNA and CDR2 YSLEER. This CDR3 region has 14 residues. V dropped 4 bases and J dropped 9 bases, with 16 bases sitting between them.

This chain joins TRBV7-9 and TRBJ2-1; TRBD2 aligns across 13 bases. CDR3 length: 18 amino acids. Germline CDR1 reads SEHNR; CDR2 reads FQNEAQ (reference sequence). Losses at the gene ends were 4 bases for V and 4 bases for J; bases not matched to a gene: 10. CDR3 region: CASSSKLAGGKRYNEQFF. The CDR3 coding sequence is TGTGCCAGCAGCTCTAAACTAGCGGGAGGGAAAAGGTACAATGAGCAGTTCTTC.

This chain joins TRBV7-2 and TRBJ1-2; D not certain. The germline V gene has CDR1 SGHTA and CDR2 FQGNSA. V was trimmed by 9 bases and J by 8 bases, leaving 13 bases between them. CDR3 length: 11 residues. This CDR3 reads CARGGLSGYTF. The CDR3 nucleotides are TGTGCCAGAGGCGGACTTTCCGGCTACACCTTC.

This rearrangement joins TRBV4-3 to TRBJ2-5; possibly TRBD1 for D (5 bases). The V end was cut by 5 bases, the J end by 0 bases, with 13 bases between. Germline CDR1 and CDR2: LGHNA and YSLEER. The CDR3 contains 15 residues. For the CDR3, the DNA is TGCGCCAGCAGCAAGGGGTCCTTGTACCAAGAGACCCAGTACTTC. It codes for CASSKGSLYQETQYF.

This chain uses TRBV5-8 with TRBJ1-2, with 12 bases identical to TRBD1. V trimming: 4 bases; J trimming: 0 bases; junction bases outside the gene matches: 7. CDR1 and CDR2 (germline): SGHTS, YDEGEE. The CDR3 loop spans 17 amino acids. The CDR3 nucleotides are TGTGCCAGCAGCCTCGGGACAGGGGGCAAGGCTAACTATGGCTACACCTTC. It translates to CASSLGTGGKANYGYTF. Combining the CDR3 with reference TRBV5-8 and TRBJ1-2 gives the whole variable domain EAGVTQSPTHLIKTRGQQATLRCSPISGHTSVYWYQQALGLGLQFLLWYDEGEERNRGNFPPRFSGRQFPNYSSELNVNALELEDSALYLCASSLGTGGKANYGYTFGSGTRLTVV.

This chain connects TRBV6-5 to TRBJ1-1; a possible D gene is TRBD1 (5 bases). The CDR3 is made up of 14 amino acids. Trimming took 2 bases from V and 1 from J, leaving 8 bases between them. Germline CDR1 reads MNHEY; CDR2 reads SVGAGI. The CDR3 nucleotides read TGTGCCAGCAGTTACGTAGGGGAGAACACTGAAGCTTTCTTT. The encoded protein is CASSYVGENTEAFF.

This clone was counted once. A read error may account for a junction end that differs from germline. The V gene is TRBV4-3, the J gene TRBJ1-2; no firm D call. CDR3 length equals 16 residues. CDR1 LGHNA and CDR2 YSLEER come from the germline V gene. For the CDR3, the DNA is TGCGCCAGCAGCCAAGTGCGCGTCACCGCTAATTATGGCTACACCTTC. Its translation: CASSQVRVTANYGYTF.

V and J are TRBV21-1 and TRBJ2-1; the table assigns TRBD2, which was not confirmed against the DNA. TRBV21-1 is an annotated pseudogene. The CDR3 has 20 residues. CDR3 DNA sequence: TGTGCCAGCAGCCCGCGAGTGACTAGCGGGAGAGGGGGCTCCTACAATGAGCAGTTCTTC. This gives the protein CASSPRVTSGRGGSYNEQFF.

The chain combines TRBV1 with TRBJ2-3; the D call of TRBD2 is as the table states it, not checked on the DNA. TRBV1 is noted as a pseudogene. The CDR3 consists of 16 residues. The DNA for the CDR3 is TGCACCAGCAGCCAAGAAGAGGGGGGGTCGGCAGATACGCAGTATTTT. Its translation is CTSSQEEGGSADTQYF.

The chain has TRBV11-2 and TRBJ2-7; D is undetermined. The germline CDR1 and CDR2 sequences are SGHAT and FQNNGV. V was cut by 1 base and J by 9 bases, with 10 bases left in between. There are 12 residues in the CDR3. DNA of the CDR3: TGTGCCAGCAGCTTAGGACTCGGAAGGCAGTACTTC. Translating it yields CASSLGLGRQYF.

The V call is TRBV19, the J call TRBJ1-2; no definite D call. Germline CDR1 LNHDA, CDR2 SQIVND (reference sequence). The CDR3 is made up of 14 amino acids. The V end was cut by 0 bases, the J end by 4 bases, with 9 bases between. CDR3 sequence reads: CASSIENSLYGYTF. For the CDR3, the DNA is TGTGCCAGTAGTATAGAAAACAGCCTCTATGGCTACACCTTC.